The T cell receptor (beta chain) described here comes from a study of blood T cell repertoires in COVID-19. Study summary: From T cells, B-cell-depleted T cells, or PBMCs came the material, which was cDNA or gDNA.

The table lists this clone with a count of one. Individuals drawn from 20 to 25 US areas were about 18 to 90 years old. Self-reported history from a screening survey and questionnaire set each donor's cohort. Under the authors' procedure: Cell counts per sample came from amplifying reference gene primers. Produced via immunoSEQ multiplex PCR; TCRdb's table is partial and in-frame only. The V and J calls and clone size come from that table; D and trimming were worked out from the DNA. This repertoire shows about 230,000 clones, just under 90% found once; its top ten account for 3.5% to 4%. This TCR derives from a woman in her twenties or thirties with acute COVID-19. Sequencing was carried out using PBMCs or T cells enriched from blood (not recorded which).

CDR3 in amino acids: CASSGQGDNSPLHF. The CDR3 coding sequence is TGTGCCAGCAGCGGACAGGGGGATAATTCACCCCTCCACTTT. The rearrangement joins TRBV3-1 (or the pseudogene TRBV3-2) to TRBJ1-6, with 10 bases aligning to TRBD1. The germline gives CDR1 LGHDT, CDR2 YNNKEL (reference sequence). The V segment lost 5 bases and the J segment 5 bases; nucleotides outside the gene matches: 0. The CDR3 sequence is 14 residues long.